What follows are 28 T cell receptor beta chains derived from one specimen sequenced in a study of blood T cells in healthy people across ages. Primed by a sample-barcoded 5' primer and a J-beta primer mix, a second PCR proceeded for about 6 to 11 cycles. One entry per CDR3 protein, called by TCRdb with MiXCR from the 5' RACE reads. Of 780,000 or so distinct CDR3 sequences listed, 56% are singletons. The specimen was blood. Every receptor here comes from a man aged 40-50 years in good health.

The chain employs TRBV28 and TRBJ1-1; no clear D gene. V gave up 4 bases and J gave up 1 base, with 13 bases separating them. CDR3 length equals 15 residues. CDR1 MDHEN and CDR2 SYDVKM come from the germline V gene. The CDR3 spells CASSWDTDQNTEAFF. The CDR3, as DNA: TGTGCCAGCAGTTGGGATACCGACCAGAACACTGAAGCTTTCTTT.

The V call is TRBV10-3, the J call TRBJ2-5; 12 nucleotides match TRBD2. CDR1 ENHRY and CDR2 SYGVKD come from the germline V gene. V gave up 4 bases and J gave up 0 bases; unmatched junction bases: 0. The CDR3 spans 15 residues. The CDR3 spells CAISGTSGNQETQYF. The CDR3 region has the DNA TGTGCCATCAGTGGGACTAGCGGGAACCAAGAGACCCAGTACTTC.

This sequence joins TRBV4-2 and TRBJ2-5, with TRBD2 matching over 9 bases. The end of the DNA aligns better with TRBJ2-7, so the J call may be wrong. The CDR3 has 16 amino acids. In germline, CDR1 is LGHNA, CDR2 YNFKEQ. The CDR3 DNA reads TGTGCCAGCAGCCAAGATCCTGGCGGGGGGGACTACGAGCAGTACTTC. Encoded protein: CASSQDPGGGDYEQYF.

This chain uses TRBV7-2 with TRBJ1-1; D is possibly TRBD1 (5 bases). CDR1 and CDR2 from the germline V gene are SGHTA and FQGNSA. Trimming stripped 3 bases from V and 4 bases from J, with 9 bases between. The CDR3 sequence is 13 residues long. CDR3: CASSLEQATEAFF. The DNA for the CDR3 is TGTGCCAGCAGCTTGGAACAGGCCACTGAAGCTTTCTTT.

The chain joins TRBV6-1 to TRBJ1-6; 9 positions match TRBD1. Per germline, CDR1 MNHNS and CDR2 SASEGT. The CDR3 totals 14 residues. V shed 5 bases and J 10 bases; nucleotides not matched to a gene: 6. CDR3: CASSRDRVESPLHF. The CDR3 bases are TGTGCCAGCAGTCGGGACAGGGTGGAATCACCCCTCCACTTT.

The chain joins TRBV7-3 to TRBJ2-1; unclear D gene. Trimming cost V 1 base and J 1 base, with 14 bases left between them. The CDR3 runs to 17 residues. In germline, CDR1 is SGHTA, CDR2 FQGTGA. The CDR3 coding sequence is TGTGCCAGCAGCTTAAATCCTATCGCAACGTCCTACAATGAGCAGTTCTTC. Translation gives CASSLNPIATSYNEQFF. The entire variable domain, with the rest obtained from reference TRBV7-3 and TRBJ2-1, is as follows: GAGVSQTPSNKVTEKGKYVELRCDPISGHTALYWYRQSLGQGPEFLIYFQGTGAADDSGLPNDRFFAVRPEGSVSTLKIQRTERGDSAVYLCASSLNPIATSYNEQFFGPGTRLTVL.

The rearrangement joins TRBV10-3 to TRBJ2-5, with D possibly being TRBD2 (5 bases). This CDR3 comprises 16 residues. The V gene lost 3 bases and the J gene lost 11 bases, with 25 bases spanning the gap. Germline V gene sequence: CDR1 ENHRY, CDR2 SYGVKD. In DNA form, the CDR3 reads TGTGCCATCAGTGAAAACCGGAGGTGGAAAAACTACGTGCAGTACTTC. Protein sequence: CAISENRRWKNYVQYF.

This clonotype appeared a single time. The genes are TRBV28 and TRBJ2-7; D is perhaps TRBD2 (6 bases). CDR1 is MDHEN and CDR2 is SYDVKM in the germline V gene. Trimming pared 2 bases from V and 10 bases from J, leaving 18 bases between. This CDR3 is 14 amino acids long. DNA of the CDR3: TGTGCCAGCAGTTTAGGCCTAGCGAAAGAGCCCCAGTACTTC. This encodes CASSLGLAKEPQYF. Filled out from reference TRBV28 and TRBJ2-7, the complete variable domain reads DVKVTQSSRYLVKRTGEKVFLECVQDMDHENMFWYRQDPGLGLRLIYFSYDVKMKEKGDIPEGYSVSREKKERFSLILESASTNQTSMYLCASSLGLAKEPQYFGPGTRLTVT.

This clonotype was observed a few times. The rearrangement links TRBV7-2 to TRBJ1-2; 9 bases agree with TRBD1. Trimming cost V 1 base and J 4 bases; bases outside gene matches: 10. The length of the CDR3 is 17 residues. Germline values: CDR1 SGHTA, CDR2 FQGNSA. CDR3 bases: TGTGCCAGCAGCTTAGGTTTTGTCCGGGACAGGGTCTATGGCTACACCTTC. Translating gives CASSLGFVRDRVYGYTF. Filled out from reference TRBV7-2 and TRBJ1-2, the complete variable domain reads GAGVSQSPSNKVTEKGKDVELRCDPISGHTALYWYRQSLGQGLEFLIYFQGNSAPDKSGLPSDRFSAERTGGSVSTLTIQRTQQEDSAVYLCASSLGFVRDRVYGYTFGSGTRLTVV.

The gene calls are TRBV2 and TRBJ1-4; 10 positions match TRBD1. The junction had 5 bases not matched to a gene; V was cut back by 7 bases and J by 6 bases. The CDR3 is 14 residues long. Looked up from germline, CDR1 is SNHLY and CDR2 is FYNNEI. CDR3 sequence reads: CASTLGQGYEKLFF. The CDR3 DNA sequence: TGTGCCAGCACCTTGGGACAGGGGTATGAAAAACTGTTTTTT.

The CDR3 sequence: CSARDPFQSGEQYF. The CDR3, as DNA: TGCAGTGCTAGAGACCCCTTCCAGAGCGGGGAGCAGTACTTC. The chain joins TRBV20-1 to TRBJ2-7; D might be TRBD2 (6 bases). Per the germline V gene, CDR1 is DFQATT and CDR2 is SNEGSKA (reference sequence). Trimming left V 0 bases short and J 7 bases short, with 16 bases between. CDR3 size: 14 residues.

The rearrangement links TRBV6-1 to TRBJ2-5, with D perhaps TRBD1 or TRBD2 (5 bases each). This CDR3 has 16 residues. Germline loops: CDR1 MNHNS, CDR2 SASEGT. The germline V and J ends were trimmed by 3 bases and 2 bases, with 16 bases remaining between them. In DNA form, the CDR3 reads TGTGCCAGCAGTGATAGGCCGGGCTGGGGGCAAGAGACCCAGTACTTC. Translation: CASSDRPGWGQETQYF.

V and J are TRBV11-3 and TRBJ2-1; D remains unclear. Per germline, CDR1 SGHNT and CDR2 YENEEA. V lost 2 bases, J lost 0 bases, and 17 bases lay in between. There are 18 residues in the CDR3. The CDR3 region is CASSLKPQVLSSYNEQFF. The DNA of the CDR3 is TGTGCCAGCAGCTTAAAACCCCAAGTTCTGTCCTCCTACAATGAGCAGTTCTTC. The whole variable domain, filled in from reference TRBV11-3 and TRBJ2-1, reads EAGVVQSPRYKIIEKKQPVAFWCNPISGHNTLYWYLQNLGQGPELLIRYENEEAVDDSQLPKDRFSAERLKGVDSTLKIQPAELGDSAVYLCASSLKPQVLSSYNEQFFGPGTRLTVL.

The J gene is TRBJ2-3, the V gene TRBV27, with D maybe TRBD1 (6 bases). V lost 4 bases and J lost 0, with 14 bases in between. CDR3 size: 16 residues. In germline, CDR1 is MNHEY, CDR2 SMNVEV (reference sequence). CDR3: CASSSPRGSSTDTQYF. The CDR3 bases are TGTGCCAGCAGTTCCCCGAGGGGGAGTAGCACAGATACGCAGTATTTT.

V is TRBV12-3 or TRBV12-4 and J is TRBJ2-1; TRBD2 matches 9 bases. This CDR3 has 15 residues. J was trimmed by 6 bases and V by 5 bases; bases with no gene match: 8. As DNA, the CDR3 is TGTGCCAGCAGTCCGATTAGCGGGAGCCTCAATGAGCAGTTCTTC. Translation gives CASSPISGSLNEQFF.

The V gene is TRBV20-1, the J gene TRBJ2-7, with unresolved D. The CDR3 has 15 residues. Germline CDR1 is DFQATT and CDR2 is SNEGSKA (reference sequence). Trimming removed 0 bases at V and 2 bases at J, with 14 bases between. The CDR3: CSARDLRSRPYEQYF. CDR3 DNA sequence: TGCAGTGCTAGAGATCTACGGAGCCGCCCCTACGAGCAGTACTTC.

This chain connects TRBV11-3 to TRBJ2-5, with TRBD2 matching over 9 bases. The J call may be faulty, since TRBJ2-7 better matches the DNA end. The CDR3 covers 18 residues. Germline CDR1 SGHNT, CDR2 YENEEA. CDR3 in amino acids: CASSFFSWRGGNSYEQYF. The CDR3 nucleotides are TGTGCCAGCAGCTTTTTCTCCTGGCGGGGGGGGAATTCCTACGAGCAGTACTTC.

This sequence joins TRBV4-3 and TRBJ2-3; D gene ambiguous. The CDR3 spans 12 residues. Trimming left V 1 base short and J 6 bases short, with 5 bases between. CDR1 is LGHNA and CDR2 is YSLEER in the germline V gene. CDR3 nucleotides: TGCGCCAGCAGCCAAGGTCAGGATACGCAGTATTTT. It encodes CASSQGQDTQYF.

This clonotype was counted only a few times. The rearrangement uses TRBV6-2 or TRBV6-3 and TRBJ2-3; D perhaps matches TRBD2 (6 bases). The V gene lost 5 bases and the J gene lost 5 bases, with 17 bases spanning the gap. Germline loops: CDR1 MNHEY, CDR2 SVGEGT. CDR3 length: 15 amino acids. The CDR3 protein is CASSGRVLGRDTQYF. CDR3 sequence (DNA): TGTGCCAGCAGTGGTCGGGTCCTCGGGAGAGATACGCAGTATTTT.

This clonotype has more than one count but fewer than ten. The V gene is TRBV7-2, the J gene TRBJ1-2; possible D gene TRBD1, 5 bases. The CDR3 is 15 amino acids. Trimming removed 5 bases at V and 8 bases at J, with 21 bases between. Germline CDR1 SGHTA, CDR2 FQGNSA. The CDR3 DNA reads TGTGCCAGCAGCGCCGGACAATCGGGGCTGAGAGGCTACACCTTC. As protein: CASSAGQSGLRGYTF.

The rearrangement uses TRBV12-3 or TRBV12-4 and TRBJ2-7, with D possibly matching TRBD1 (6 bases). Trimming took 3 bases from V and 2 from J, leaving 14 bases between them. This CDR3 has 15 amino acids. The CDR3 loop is CASSFSGDPTYEQYF. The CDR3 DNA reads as TGTGCCAGCAGTTTTTCAGGGGACCCAACCTACGAGCAGTACTTC.

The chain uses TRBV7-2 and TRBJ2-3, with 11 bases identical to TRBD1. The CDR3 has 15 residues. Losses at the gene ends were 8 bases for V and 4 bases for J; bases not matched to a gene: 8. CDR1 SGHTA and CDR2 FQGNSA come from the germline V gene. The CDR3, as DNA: TGTGCCAGCCTAGAGGACAGGGGGCCCTCAGATACGCAGTATTTT. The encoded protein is CASLEDRGPSDTQYF. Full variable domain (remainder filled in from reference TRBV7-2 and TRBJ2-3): GAGVSQSPSNKVTEKGKDVELRCDPISGHTALYWYRQSLGQGLEFLIYFQGNSAPDKSGLPSDRFSAERTGGSVSTLTIQRTQQEDSAVYLCASLEDRGPSDTQYFGPGTRLTVL.

The CDR3: CASRNPGQGFKLGEQYF. Written as DNA, the CDR3 is TGTGCCAGCAGGAACCCGGGACAGGGTTTTAAACTGGGCGAGCAGTACTTC. The rearrangement joins TRBV28 to TRBJ2-5; TRBD1 agrees at 9 bases. TRBJ2-7 explains the end of the DNA better; the J call may be wrong. Germline assignment: CDR1 MDHEN and CDR2 SYDVKM. The CDR3 is 17 amino acids.

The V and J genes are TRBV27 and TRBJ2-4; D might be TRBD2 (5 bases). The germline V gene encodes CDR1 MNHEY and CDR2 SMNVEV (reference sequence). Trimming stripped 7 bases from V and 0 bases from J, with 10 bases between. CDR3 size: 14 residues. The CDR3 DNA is TGTGCCAGCAAAGTCGGACTAGCCAAAAACATTCAGTACTTC. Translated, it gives CASKVGLAKNIQYF.

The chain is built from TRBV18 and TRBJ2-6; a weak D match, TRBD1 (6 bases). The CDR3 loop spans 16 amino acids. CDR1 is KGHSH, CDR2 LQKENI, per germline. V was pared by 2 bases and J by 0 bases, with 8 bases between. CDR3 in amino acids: CASSPIQGSGANVLTF. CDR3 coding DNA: TGTGCCAGCTCACCAATACAGGGCTCTGGGGCCAACGTCCTGACTTTC.

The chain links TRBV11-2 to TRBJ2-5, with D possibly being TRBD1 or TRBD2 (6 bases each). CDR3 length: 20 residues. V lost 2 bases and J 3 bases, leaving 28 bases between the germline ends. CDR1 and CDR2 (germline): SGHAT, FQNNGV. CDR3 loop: CASSLIGYGGNGAYKETQYF. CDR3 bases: TGTGCCAGCAGCTTAATCGGTTACGGGGGCAATGGGGCATACAAAGAGACCCAGTACTTC.

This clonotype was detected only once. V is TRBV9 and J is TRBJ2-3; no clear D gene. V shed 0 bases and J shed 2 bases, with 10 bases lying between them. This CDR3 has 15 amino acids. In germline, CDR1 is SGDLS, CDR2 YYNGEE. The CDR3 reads CASSVGGRYTDTQYF. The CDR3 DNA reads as TGTGCCAGCAGCGTAGGCGGCAGATACACAGATACGCAGTATTTT.

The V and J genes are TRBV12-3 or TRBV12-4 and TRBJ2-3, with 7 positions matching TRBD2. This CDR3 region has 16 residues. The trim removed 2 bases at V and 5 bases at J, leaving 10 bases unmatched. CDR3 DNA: TGTGCCAGCAGTTTAAGCGGGGTGGGGGGTAGAGATACGCAGTATTTT. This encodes CASSLSGVGGRDTQYF.